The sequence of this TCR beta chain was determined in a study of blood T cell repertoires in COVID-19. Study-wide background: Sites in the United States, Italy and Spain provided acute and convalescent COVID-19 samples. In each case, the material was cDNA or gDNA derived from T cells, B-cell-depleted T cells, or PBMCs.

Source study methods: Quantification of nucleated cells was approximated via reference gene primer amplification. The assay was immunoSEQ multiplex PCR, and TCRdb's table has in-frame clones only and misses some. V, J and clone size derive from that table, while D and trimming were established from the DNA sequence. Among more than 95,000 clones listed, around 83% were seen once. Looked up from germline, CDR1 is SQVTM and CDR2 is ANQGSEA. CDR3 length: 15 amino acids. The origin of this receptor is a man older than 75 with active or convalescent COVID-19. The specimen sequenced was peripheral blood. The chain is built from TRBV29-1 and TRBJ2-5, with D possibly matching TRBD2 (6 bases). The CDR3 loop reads CTTRRNSGLQETQYF. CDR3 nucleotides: TGCACCACAAGGAGGAATAGCGGACTCCAAGAGACCCAGTACTTC.